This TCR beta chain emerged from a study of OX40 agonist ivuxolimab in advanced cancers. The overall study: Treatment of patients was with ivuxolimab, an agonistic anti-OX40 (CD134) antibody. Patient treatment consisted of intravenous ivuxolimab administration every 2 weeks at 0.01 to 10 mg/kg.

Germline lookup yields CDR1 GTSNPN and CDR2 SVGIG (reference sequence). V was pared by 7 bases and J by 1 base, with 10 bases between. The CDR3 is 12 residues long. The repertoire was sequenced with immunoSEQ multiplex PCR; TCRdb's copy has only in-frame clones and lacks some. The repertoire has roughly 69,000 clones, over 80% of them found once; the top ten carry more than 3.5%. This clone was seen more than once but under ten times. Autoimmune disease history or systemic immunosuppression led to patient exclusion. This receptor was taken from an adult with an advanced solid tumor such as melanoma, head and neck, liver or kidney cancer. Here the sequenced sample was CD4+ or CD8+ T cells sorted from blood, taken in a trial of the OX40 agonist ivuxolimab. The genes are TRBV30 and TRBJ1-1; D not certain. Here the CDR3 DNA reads TGTGCCTTCGGCCAGGCGAACACTGAAGCTTTCTTT. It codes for CAFGQANTEAFF.